These 16 T cell receptor beta chains originate from one sample sequenced in a study of response to subunit inactivated influenza vaccine. TCRdb independently ran MiXCR on the RT-PCR reads; one entry per CDR3 protein. Of 500,000 to 550,000 distinct CDR3 sequences listed, 6.5% to 8% are singletons. The sample consisted of PBMCs from blood, taken 23 months after vaccination. The receptors shown here come from a man between 50 and 69 years old who received an inactivated influenza vaccine.

This clonotype was detected only a few times. The genes are TRBV7-9 and TRBJ2-7; a weak D match, TRBD1 (5 bases). Trimming removed 1 base at V and 7 bases at J, with 8 bases between. The germline V gene encodes CDR1 SEHNR and CDR2 FQNEAQ (reference sequence). The CDR3 is 12 residues long. The CDR3 loop reads CASSLGQLEQYF. DNA for the CDR3: TGTGCCAGCAGCTTAGGACAGCTGGAGCAGTACTTC.

The CDR3 coding sequence is TGTGCCAGCAGCTTAAGGATGGGGGTCTCTGGGGCCAACGTCCTGACTTTC. This gives the protein CASSLRMGVSGANVLTF. V is TRBV7-2 and J is TRBJ2-6; the D gene could be TRBD1 or TRBD2 (5 bases each). The CDR3 runs 17 residues. Between the trimmed V and J ends, which lost 2 bases and 0 bases, there was a span of 11 bases. Germline-derived CDR1 and CDR2 are SGHTA and FQGNSA.

This clonotype was seen only a few times. The CDR3 end shows no conserved phenylalanine or tryptophan, and so a read error is likely. It is unclear where the CDR3 begins or ends on the DNA, so no DNA is shown, and the CDR3 is as TCRdb lists it. This rearrangement joins TRBV20-1 to TRBJ2-7; whether TRBD2, the table's D call, matches the DNA was not checked. Germline loops: CDR1 DFQATT, CDR2 SNEGSKA (reference sequence). The CDR3 has 14 amino acids, counting both end residues. CDR3: CSARARLAGGSTSL.

Regarding this clonotype: A clone one base away is much larger, so this may be a read error. J is TRBJ2-1 and V is TRBV20-1; D not certain. The CDR3 extends over 13 amino acids. Per germline, CDR1 DFQATT and CDR2 SNEGSKA (reference sequence). The CDR3, as DNA: TGCAGTGCTAGCCTCGACTCCTACAATGAGCAGCTCTTC. Encoded protein: CSASLDSYNEQLF.

This clonotype has a count of ten or more. The V gene is TRBV6-1, the J gene TRBJ2-5, with 10 bases matching TRBD2. Trimming took 7 bases from V and 2 from J; bases not matched to a gene: 4. From germline, CDR1 is MNHNS and CDR2 SASEGT. The CDR3 is 14 residues long. The CDR3 here is CASTSGRGQETQYF. The CDR3 DNA reads as TGTGCCAGCACCAGCGGGAGGGGACAAGAGACCCAGTACTTC.

The V and J genes are TRBV6-5 and TRBJ2-7; D call uncertain. CDR3 size: 16 residues. Germline V CDR1 and CDR2: MNHEY, SVGAGI. V was clipped by 0 bases and J by 3 bases, with 15 bases between them. The CDR3 protein is CASSYSTPTRNYEQYF. CDR3 bases: TGTGCCAGCAGTTACTCGACTCCCACAAGAAACTACGAGCAGTACTTC.

This clonotype was seen at least ten times. The rearrangement links TRBV29-1 to TRBJ1-2; 7 bases line up with TRBD1. The germline CDR1 and CDR2 sequences are SQVTM and ANQGSEA. This CDR3 is 12 amino acids long. The ends lost 4 bases at V and 6 bases at J; junction bases unmatched: 5. The CDR3 coding sequence is TGCAGCGTTGCATTGACAGGGAATGGCTACACCTTC. This sequence encodes CSVALTGNGYTF.

The chain joins TRBV27 to TRBJ2-2, with TRBD2 matching over 8 bases. Germline V lookup: CDR1 MNHEY, CDR2 SMNVEV (reference sequence). This CDR3 has 16 residues. The junction had 13 bases not matched to a gene; V was cut back by 8 bases and J by 5 bases. In nucleotides, the CDR3 is TGTGCCAGCGGGCGCTTCTTAGCGGGGCGGACCGGGGAGCTGTTTTTT. Amino acids: CASGRFLAGRTGELFF.

This rearrangement joins TRBV5-1 to TRBJ1-1; 8 nucleotides agree with TRBD1. Germline V lookup: CDR1 SGHRS, CDR2 YFSETQ. The CDR3 covers 14 residues. Trimming took 3 bases from V and 6 from J; bases not matched to a gene: 7. The CDR3 sequence is CASSSAGGGAEAFF. The CDR3, as DNA: TGCGCCAGCAGCTCCGCAGGGGGCGGCGCTGAAGCTTTCTTT.

This clonotype has at least ten counts. The chain employs TRBV6-5 and TRBJ2-3; D is unclear. V lost 0 bases and J lost 0, with 1 base in between. Germline CDR1 reads MNHEY; CDR2 reads SVGAGI. The CDR3 loop spans 13 amino acids. The CDR3 is CASSYSSTDTQYF. The CDR3 nucleotides are TGTGCCAGCAGTTACTCGAGCACAGATACGCAGTATTTT.

The chain joins TRBV20-1 to TRBJ1-5, with no clear D. This CDR3 is built from 14 residues. The germline gives CDR1 DFQATT, CDR2 SNEGSKA (reference sequence). The V end was cut by 5 bases, the J end by 2 bases, with 13 bases between. CDR3 amino acids: CSAPPGRGNQPQHF. The CDR3 bases are TGCAGTGCTCCTCCCGGGAGGGGCAATCAGCCCCAGCATTTT.

This clonotype was picked up many times. This rearrangement joins TRBV4-3 to TRBJ2-1, with D perhaps matching TRBD2 (5 bases). The germline V and J ends were trimmed by 0 bases and 0 bases, with 12 bases remaining between them. Germline V lookup: CDR1 LGHNA, CDR2 YSLEER. The CDR3 is 17 residues long. DNA of the CDR3: TGCGCCAGCAGCCAAGATCTGCGGGCGTCCTCCTACAATGAGCAGTTCTTC. This codes for CASSQDLRASSYNEQFF.

V is TRBV15 and J is TRBJ2-7; 8 nucleotides match TRBD1. Looked up from germline, CDR1 is LNHNV and CDR2 is YYDKDF (reference sequence). CDR3 length: 15 amino acids. V gave up 3 bases and J gave up 4 bases; unmatched junction bases: 8. The CDR3 region is CATSSQFTGGYEQYF. The DNA for the CDR3 is TGTGCCACCAGCAGCCAATTTACAGGGGGATACGAGCAGTACTTC.

This clonotype was detected ten times or more. The chain combines TRBV5-1 with TRBJ2-1; D tentatively fits TRBD1 or TRBD2 (5 bases each). The CDR3 has 15 amino acids. Germline loops: CDR1 SGHRS, CDR2 YFSETQ. The V gene lost 2 bases and the J gene lost 5 bases, with 14 bases spanning the gap. The CDR3, as DNA: TGCGCCAGCAGCTTCCGGGGCTTCAGCAACAATGAGCAGTTCTTC. Amino acid sequence: CASSFRGFSNNEQFF.

This clonotype was counted between two and nine times. This chain links TRBV20-1 with TRBJ2-1, with D perhaps assigned TRBD1 or TRBD2 (5 bases each). Trimming shortened V by 1 base and J by 6 bases, and 16 bases separated the two germline ends. The CDR3 runs 15 residues. Per the germline V gene, CDR1 is DFQATT and CDR2 is SNEGSKA (reference sequence). CDR3 in amino acids: CSARGIRGFGNEQFF. The CDR3 DNA sequence: TGCAGTGCTAGAGGCATTCGGGGCTTTGGCAATGAGCAGTTCTTC.

This clonotype has just a few counts. The rearrangement joins TRBV20-1 to TRBJ2-6; no clear D. This CDR3 has 15 residues. CDR1 and CDR2 from the germline V gene are DFQATT and SNEGSKA (reference sequence). Between the trimmed V and J ends, which lost 1 base and 0 bases, there was a span of 7 bases. The CDR3 nucleotides read TGCAGTGCTAGAGCGGTAGACTCTGGGGCCAACGTCCTGACTTTC. This encodes CSARAVDSGANVLTF.